These T cell receptor beta chains were read from a single sample in a study of neoadjuvant anti-PD-1 for oral cavity cancer. TCRdb's table, derived via immunoSEQ multiplex PCR, lists solely in-frame clones and lacks some. The repertoire includes thousands of clones, 74% of them detected once, and over 2.5% sits in the top ten. This sample comprised PBMCs, obtained before nivolumab (anti-PD-1) treatment. All receptors come from a person aged 35-79 years with oral cavity squamous cell carcinoma. Each CDR3 is given without its conserved first and last residue. Some rows mark clone size as missing; the rest say once, few, many or name a class of expanded clone.

j_call: TRBJ1-2; clone_size: -; v_call: TRBV7-8; cdr3_aa: ASSSRAVYGYT
j_call: TRBJ2-7; clone_size: once; v_call: TRBV10-2; cdr3_aa: ASSEQGLEQY
j_call: TRBJ1-6; clone_size: few; v_call: TRBV6-6; cdr3_aa: ASSRDRGSSPLH
j_call: TRBJ2-4; clone_size: -; v_call: TRBV25-1; cdr3_aa: ASSVPGDPNIQY
j_call: TRBJ2-2; clone_size: -; v_call: TRBV10-1; cdr3_aa: ASSERTNTGELF
j_call: TRBJ2-3; clone_size: -; v_call: TRBV4-3; cdr3_aa: ASSQLFSGGGRGTDTQY
j_call: TRBJ2-5; clone_size: -; v_call: TRBV10-3; cdr3_aa: AISAGGRGETQY
j_call: TRBJ1-2; clone_size: -; v_call: TRBV14; cdr3_aa: ASSPAGQPNYGYT
j_call: TRBJ2-2; clone_size: -; v_call: TRBV5-1; cdr3_aa: ASSYSVGTGELF
j_call: TRBJ2-1; clone_size: -; v_call: TRBV7-8; cdr3_aa: ASSPTTSGSYNEQF
j_call: TRBJ1-1; clone_size: -; v_call: TRBV7-8; cdr3_aa: ASSSYRGANTEAF
j_call: TRBJ2-7; clone_size: -; v_call: TRBV6-1; cdr3_aa: ASSEDPGRTYEQY
j_call: TRBJ2-5; clone_size: -; v_call: TRBV5-1; cdr3_aa: ASRKDAGTAGETQY
j_call: TRBJ2-1; clone_size: -; v_call: TRBV6-1; cdr3_aa: ASSEEGRGTYNEQF
j_call: TRBJ1-4; clone_size: -; v_call: TRBV5-4; cdr3_aa: ASSFTTGTAEEKLF
j_call: TRBJ1-5; clone_size: -; v_call: TRBV18; cdr3_aa: ASSAGGGSDQPQH
j_call: TRBJ2-5; clone_size: -; v_call: TRBV5-1; cdr3_aa: ASSLDRGLGETQY
j_call: TRBJ2-7; clone_size: -; v_call: TRBV6-5; cdr3_aa: ASKRAGQVYEQY
j_call: TRBJ1-2; clone_size: -; v_call: TRBV4-3; cdr3_aa: ASSQGQGLAYGYT
j_call: TRBJ2-2; clone_size: -; v_call: TRBV19; cdr3_aa: ASSIGGVGGELF
j_call: TRBJ2-7; clone_size: once; v_call: TRBV9; cdr3_aa: ASSPTWDRAYEQY
j_call: TRBJ2-5; clone_size: -; v_call: TRBV15; cdr3_aa: ATSPVHAGTGDETQY
j_call: TRBJ2-7; clone_size: -; v_call: TRBV7-8; cdr3_aa: ASSGLAGGLGEQY
j_call: TRBJ2-5; clone_size: -; v_call: TRBV5-1; cdr3_aa: ASSLVADHQETQY
j_call: TRBJ2-1; clone_size: -; v_call: TRBV4-3; cdr3_aa: ASSQATYNEQF
j_call: TRBJ2-2; clone_size: few; v_call: TRBV5-6; cdr3_aa: ASSLGGRSNTGELF
j_call: TRBJ1-5; clone_size: -; v_call: TRBV9; cdr3_aa: ASSVGQGNYQPQH
j_call: TRBJ1-2; clone_size: few; v_call: TRBV5-4; cdr3_aa: ASSPPPGTGVSYT
j_call: TRBJ2-3; clone_size: -; v_call: TRBV18; cdr3_aa: ASSPQTSGGFADTQY
j_call: TRBJ1-1; clone_size: -; v_call: TRBV29-1; cdr3_aa: SATYAYTEAF
j_call: TRBJ2-2; clone_size: -; v_call: TRBV5-1; cdr3_aa: ASYRDRETGELF
j_call: TRBJ2-4; clone_size: -; v_call: TRBV12-5; cdr3_aa: ASGLGGAQAKNIQY
j_call: TRBJ2-5; clone_size: few; v_call: TRBV7-9; cdr3_aa: ASSQRTGTQETQY
j_call: TRBJ1-1; clone_size: few; v_call: TRBV27; cdr3_aa: ASSQQAWGIEAF
j_call: TRBJ2-5; clone_size: -; v_call: TRBV19; cdr3_aa: ASSIGGGPGETQY
j_call: TRBJ2-3; clone_size: -; v_call: TRBV6-4; cdr3_aa: ASSGSSTDTQY
j_call: TRBJ2-3; clone_size: once; v_call: TRBV28; cdr3_aa: ASRGASGLGTDTQY
j_call: TRBJ1-2; clone_size: -; v_call: TRBV7-2; cdr3_aa: ASSLPGDYGYT
j_call: TRBJ2-7; clone_size: -; v_call: TRBV19; cdr3_aa: ASSIEPGGDYEQY